The clone carrying this T cell receptor beta chain has only a few counts. What it binds is unknown. TCRdb re-derived calls from the 5' RACE reads in MiXCR, one entry per CDR3 protein. The sample consists of about 550,000 distinct CDR3 sequences, 15% to 20% of them appearing once. This CDR3 region has 16 residues. CDR1 and CDR2 from the germline V gene are SGHRS and YFSETQ. The V end lost 4 bases, the J end lost 0 bases, and 13 bases lay between the germline ends. The sample is drawn from a study of T cells after yellow fever vaccination. Overall study findings and caveats: Abundant bulk-derived clonotypes could contaminate FACS-sorted repertoires. Some clonotypes were seen in both the CD4 and the CD8 compartments. These made up a small share and likely arose from convergent recombination.

The source is a man aged 25 to 40 who received the YFV17D yellow fever vaccine. This chain connects TRBV5-1 to TRBJ2-2, with no clear D. The starting material was PBMCs, obtained 15 days after the yellow fever booster vaccination. The CDR3 region has the DNA TGCGCCAGCAGCCTAAACCGGGCCTCGAACACCGGGGAGCTGTTTTTT. This gives the protein CASSLNRASNTGELFF.